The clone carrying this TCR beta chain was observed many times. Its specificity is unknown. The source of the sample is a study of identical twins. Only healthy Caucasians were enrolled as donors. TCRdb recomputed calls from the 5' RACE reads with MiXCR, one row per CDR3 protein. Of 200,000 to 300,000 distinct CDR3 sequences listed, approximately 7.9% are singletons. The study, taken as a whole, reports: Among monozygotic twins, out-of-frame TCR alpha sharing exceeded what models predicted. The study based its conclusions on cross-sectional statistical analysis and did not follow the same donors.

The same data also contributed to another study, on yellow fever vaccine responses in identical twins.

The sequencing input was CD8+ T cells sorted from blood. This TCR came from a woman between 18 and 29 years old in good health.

The CDR3 region is CASSFRGGGTEAFF. The CDR3, as DNA: TGCGCCAGCAGCTTTAGGGGGGGCGGAACTGAAGCTTTCTTT. V is TRBV5-1 and J is TRBJ1-1; D is perhaps TRBD1 (6 bases). The CDR3 extends over 14 amino acids. V was shortened by 2 bases and J by 5 bases, with 13 bases between the two germline ends. CDR1 SGHRS and CDR2 YFSETQ come from the germline V gene.